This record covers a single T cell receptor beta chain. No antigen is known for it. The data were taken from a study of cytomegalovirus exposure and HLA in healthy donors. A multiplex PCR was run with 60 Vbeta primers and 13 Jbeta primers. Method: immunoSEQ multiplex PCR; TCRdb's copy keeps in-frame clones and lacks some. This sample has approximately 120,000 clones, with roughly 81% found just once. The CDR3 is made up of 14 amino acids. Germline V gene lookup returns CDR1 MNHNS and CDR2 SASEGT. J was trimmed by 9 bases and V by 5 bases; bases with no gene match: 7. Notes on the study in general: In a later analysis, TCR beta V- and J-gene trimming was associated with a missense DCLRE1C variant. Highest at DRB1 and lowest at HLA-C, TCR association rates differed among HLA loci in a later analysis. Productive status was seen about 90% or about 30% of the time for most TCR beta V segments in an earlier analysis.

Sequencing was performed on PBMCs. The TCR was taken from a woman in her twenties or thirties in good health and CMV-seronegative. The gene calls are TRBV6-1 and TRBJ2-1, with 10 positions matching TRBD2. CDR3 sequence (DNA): TGTGCCAGCAGTAAGCGGGAGGGCCGCATTGAGCAGTTCTTC. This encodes CASSKREGRIEQFF.